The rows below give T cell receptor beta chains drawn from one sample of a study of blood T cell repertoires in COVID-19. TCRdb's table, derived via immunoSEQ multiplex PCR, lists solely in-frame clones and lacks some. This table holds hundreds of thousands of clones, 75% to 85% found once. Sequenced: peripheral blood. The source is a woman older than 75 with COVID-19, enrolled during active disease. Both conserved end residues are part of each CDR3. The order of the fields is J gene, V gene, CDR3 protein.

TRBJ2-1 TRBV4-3 CASRATGANEQFF
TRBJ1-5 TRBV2 CASEGGGRGNQPQHF
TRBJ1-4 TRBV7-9 CASSANREGEKLFF
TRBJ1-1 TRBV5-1 CASSGDQGFNTEAFF
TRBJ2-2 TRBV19 CASRGGSGGNTGELFF
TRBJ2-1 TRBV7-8 CASSRDLYNEQFF
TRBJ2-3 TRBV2 CASMRLAVQYF
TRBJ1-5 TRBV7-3 CASSPRGGNQPQHF
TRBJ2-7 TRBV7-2 CASSLDGGRPYEQYF
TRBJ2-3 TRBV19 CASSMGQYADTQYF
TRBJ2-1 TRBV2 CASTGLAGYNEQFF
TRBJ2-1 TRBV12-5 CASGLGLALYNEQFF
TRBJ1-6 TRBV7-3 CASSSGQDHSPLHF
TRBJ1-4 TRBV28 CASSIGGTLNEKLFF
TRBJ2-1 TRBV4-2 CASSQDRDRGRLIQFF
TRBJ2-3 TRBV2 CASFGLAARGTQYF
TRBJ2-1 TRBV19 CASRVTSGRTAYNEQFF
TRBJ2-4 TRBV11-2 CASSSGQGEDIQYF
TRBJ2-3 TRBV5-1 CASSSGTSGGTQYF
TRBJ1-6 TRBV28 CASSSQGQGYSPLHF
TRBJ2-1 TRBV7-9 CASTLGGGNEQFF
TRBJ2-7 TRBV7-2 CASSARDRDRAQYF
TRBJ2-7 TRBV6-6 CASSYRSRPSSYEQYF
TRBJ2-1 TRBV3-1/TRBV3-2 CASSQAGTSLGREQFF
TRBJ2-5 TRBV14 CASSQGIGGASGTQYF
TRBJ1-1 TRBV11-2 CASSSDRGQNTEAFF
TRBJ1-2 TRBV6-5 CASRRQSSNYGYTF
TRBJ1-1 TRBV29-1 CSAKTGTANTEAFF
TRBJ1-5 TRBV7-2 CASSLVSGVNQPQHF
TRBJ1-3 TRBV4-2 CASSQEGTGNTIYF
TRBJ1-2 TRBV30 CAWSETGPNYGYTF
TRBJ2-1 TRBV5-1 CASSFGAAYNEQFF
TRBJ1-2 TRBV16 CASRGSFYGYTF
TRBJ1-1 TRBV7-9 CASLAVSTEAFF
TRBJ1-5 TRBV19 CASSMGGPQPQHF
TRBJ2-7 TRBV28 CASSLTSGRWYEQYF
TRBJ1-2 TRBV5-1 CASSLGQWGPYGYTF
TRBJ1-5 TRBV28 CASSLWRDYSNQPQHF
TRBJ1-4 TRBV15 CATSRVGTGEKLFF
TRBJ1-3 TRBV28 CASSSPTGGLDTIYF
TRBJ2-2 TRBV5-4 CASINRDRDPTGELFF
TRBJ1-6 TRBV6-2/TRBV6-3 CASSLQPGTPLHF
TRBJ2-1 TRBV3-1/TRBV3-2 CASSQGRGGEQFF